These T cell receptor beta chains were read from a single sample in a study of T cell changes during pregnancy in multiple sclerosis. The table came from immunoSEQ multiplex PCR; TCRdb's copy has only in-frame clones and leaves some out. This table has around 50,000 clones, 90% to 95% appearing once. This material consisted of CD8+ T cells from peripheral blood mononuclear cells, taken in the first trimester of pregnancy. Receptor source: a female donor with multiple sclerosis, enrolled in a pregnancy study. CDR3s include the opening cysteine and the closing phenylalanine or tryptophan. D genes are given only for firm matches. Size is stated for part of the rows, as once, few or many counts, or as a class when the clone is expanded.

j_gene,d_gene,abundance,v_gene,CDR3nt,CDR3aa
TRBJ1-1,.,.,TRBV2,TGTGCCAGCAGTACTCCGGATGTCCAATCGGGGGAAGCTTTCTTT,CASSTPDVQSGEAFF
TRBJ1-3,TRBD1,.,TRBV9,TGTGCCAGCAGCGTCGGGGACAGCTCTGGAAACACCATATATTTT,CASSVGDSSGNTIYF
TRBJ2-5,TRBD1,.,TRBV7-9,TGTGCCAGCAGCTTAGCAGGGACAGCGGAGACCCAGTACTTC,CASSLAGTAETQYF
TRBJ2-7,.,once,TRBV4-1,TGCGCCAGCAGCCAAGGGGACAACTCCTACGAGCAGTACTTC,CASSQGDNSYEQYF
TRBJ2-1,TRBD1,.,TRBV6-5,TGTGCCAGCAGTACAGGGGGCCCTTACAATGAGCAGTTCTTC,CASSTGGPYNEQFF
TRBJ2-2,.,.,TRBV5-6,TGTGCCAGCAGCTCCAAACAAGGGAGTGCATTCACCGGGGAGCTGTTTTTT,CASSSKQGSAFTGELFF
TRBJ2-1,TRBD2,.,TRBV27,TGTGCCAGCAGTTTAAGGACTAGCGGGGTGTACAATGAGCAGTTCTTC,CASSLRTSGVYNEQFF
TRBJ2-7,.,once,TRBV7-2,TGTGCCAGCAGCTTTCCAGGGTCCGCCGAGCAGTACTTC,CASSFPGSAEQYF
TRBJ2-3,.,.,TRBV15,TGTGCCACCAGCAGAGACCCACGGAGAGTCTACGCAGATACGCAGTATTTT,CATSRDPRRVYADTQYF
TRBJ1-4,.,once,TRBV27,TGTGCCAGCAGTTCAACCATCCGACAGAATGAAAAACTGTTTTTT,CASSSTIRQNEKLFF
TRBJ1-1,TRBD1,.,TRBV9,TGTGCCAGCAGCACAGGGGGCATGAACACTGAAGCTTTCTTT,CASSTGGMNTEAFF
TRBJ2-7,.,.,TRBV6-5,TGTGCCAGCAGTCAAGACAGTTACGAGCAGTACTTC,CASSQDSYEQYF
TRBJ2-1,.,.,TRBV2,TGTGCCAGCAAGGGGAATGAGCAGTTCTTC,CASKGNEQFF
TRBJ2-4,TRBD1,.,TRBV5-4,TGTGCCAGCAGTTGGACAGGGGGCTCGGTAAACATTCAGTACTTC,CASSWTGGSVNIQYF
TRBJ2-3,.,.,TRBV6-5,TGTGCCAGCAGTTACTCGATTAGCGCCGCAGATACGCAGTATTTT,CASSYSISAADTQYF
TRBJ1-2,.,.,TRBV10-3,TGTGCCATCAGTGAGGCTGCAGGGAAAGACTATGGCTACACCTTC,CAISEAAGKDYGYTF
TRBJ2-7,TRBD2,.,TRBV7-2,TGTGCCAGCAGCTTAGGGTTGGGAGGGACCTACTACGAGCAGTACTTC,CASSLGLGGTYYEQYF
TRBJ2-3,.,.,TRBV27,TGTGCCAGCAGTTTAGGAGACACAGATACGCAGTATTTT,CASSLGDTDTQYF
TRBJ2-3,TRBD2,.,TRBV2,TGTGCCAGCAGTTTCAGTAAGGTAGTAGCGGGGCCCACAGATACGCAGTATTTT,CASSFSKVVAGPTDTQYF
TRBJ2-1,TRBD1,.,TRBV4-1,TGCGCCAGCAGCCATAACGACAGGGATGAGCAGTTCTTC,CASSHNDRDEQFF
TRBJ2-1,.,.,TRBV5-1,TGCGCCAGCAGCGCGGGGTACGAGCAGTTCTTC,CASSAGYEQFF
TRBJ2-7,.,once,TRBV15,TGTGCCACCAGCCCGGTGGGGGGTTACTACGAGCAGTACTTC,CATSPVGGYYEQYF
TRBJ2-3,.,.,TRBV6-4,TGTGCCAGCAGTGACTCAGTTGGGAGCAGCACAGATACGCAGTATTTT,CASSDSVGSSTDTQYF
TRBJ1-1,TRBD1,.,TRBV7-9,TGTGCCAGCAGCCCTTGGACAGGTGAGGTCACTGAAGCTTTCTTT,CASSPWTGEVTEAFF
TRBJ2-7,TRBD1,.,TRBV7-9,TGTGCCAGCAGCTCGGGACAGATCGTCGAGCAGTACTTC,CASSSGQIVEQYF
TRBJ2-3,TRBD2,.,TRBV19,TGTGCCAGTAGTACCGGGACTAGCGGGAGGGATACGCAGTATTTT,CASSTGTSGRDTQYF
TRBJ2-7,.,.,TRBV2,TGTGCCAGCAGCGAACAAGGCAGGGGTGACGAGCAGTACTTC,CASSEQGRGDEQYF
TRBJ1-1,.,.,TRBV9,TGTGCCAGCAGCGTCCGGGGGTTGAACACTGAAGCCTTCTTT,CASSVRGLNTEAFF
TRBJ2-3,.,.,TRBV27,TGTGCCAGCAGTGCCCTCAGCGCGGATACGCAGTATTTT,CASSALSADTQYF
TRBJ2-3,.,.,TRBV7-9,TGTGCCAGCAGCGTAAGCGGCAGCACAGATACGCAGTATTTT,CASSVSGSTDTQYF
TRBJ2-1,TRBD1,.,TRBV7-8,TGTGCCAGCAGCTTACAACTAGAGGGGGCCTCCTCCAATGAGCAGTTCTTC,CASSLQLEGASSNEQFF
TRBJ1-1,TRBD1,few,TRBV2,TGTGCCAGCAGTCTAGGACAGGGGGCGTTCTTT,CASSLGQGAFF
TRBJ2-5,.,.,TRBV7-9,TGTGCCAGCAGCCCCACAGGGAACCAAGAGACCCAGTACTTC,CASSPTGNQETQYF
TRBJ2-1,.,.,TRBV29-1,TGCAGCGTTGAAAGGGGGGGGAATGAGCAGTTCTTC,CSVERGGNEQFF
TRBJ2-1,TRBD1,.,TRBV30,TGTGCCTGGAGAAGTATACAGGGGGGAACGGTAAGGGATGAGCAGTTCTTC,CAWRSIQGGTVRDEQFF
TRBJ2-1,TRBD2,.,TRBV11-2,TGTGCCAGCAGCTTAGATACGGGGGGCTCCTACAATGAGCAGTTCTTC,CASSLDTGGSYNEQFF
TRBJ2-2,TRBD1,.,TRBV9,TGTGCCAGCAGCGCAAACTCCGGGACAGGGGGGATCGGGGAGCTGTTTTTT,CASSANSGTGGIGELFF
TRBJ2-7,.,.,TRBV27,TGTGCCAGCAGTTTTACCCCCCTTGGCGGAGACTACGAGCAGTACTTC,CASSFTPLGGDYEQYF
TRBJ2-4,.,.,TRBV28,TGTGCCAGCAGTCCCACCCTCGACAGTTCCAAAAACATTCAGTACTTC,CASSPTLDSSKNIQYF
TRBJ1-4,TRBD1,once,TRBV7-6,TGTGCCAGCAGCTTAGGACAGGGTGGCGAAAAACTGTTTTTT,CASSLGQGGEKLFF
TRBJ2-5,TRBD2,.,TRBV7-6,TGTGCCAGCAGCTTAGAACTGACGTCTACGCGGGGGGGCCCGGAGACCCAGTACTTC,CASSLELTSTRGGPETQYF
TRBJ2-7,TRBD2,once,TRBV10-2,TGCGCCAGCAGCCTCGCGGGGGTCTACGAGCAGTACTTC,CASSLAGVYEQYF
TRBJ1-5,.,.,TRBV15,TGTGCCACCAGCAGAGATAGGGCAGGGTATCAGCCCCAGCATTTT,CATSRDRAGYQPQHF
TRBJ1-2,TRBD1,once,TRBV4-1,TGCGCCAGCAGCTTCCGGACAGGGGGGTATTTTAAAGATGGCTACACCTTC,CASSFRTGGYFKDGYTF
TRBJ1-4,TRBD1,.,TRBV4-1,TGCGCCAGCAGCCAAGTCTGGGACAGGGGCCAAAGGGAACTGTTTTTT,CASSQVWDRGQRELFF
TRBJ2-3,.,.,TRBV7-9,TGTGCCAGCAGCCACGAGGTGGAAGATACGCAGTATTTT,CASSHEVEDTQYF
TRBJ1-2,TRBD1,.,TRBV28,TGTGCCAGCAGGGTGACAGGGACTAACTATGGCTACACCTTC,CASRVTGTNYGYTF
TRBJ2-5,TRBD2,.,TRBV7-9,TGTGCCAGCAGCTTCGGGGGGGAGACCCAGTACTTC,CASSFGGETQYF
TRBJ2-5,TRBD1,once,TRBV7-2,TGTGCCAGCAGCTTAGCGCTGGGACAGGGAGACTTC,CASSLALGQGDF
TRBJ2-3,.,.,TRBV6-6,TGTGCCAGCCAGGGTTTTAACACAGATACGCAGTATTTT,CASQGFNTDTQYF
TRBJ2-5,.,.,TRBV25-1,TGTGCCAGCAGTGACCCCCGGCGGGGATTCCAAGAGACCCAGTACTTC,CASSDPRRGFQETQYF
TRBJ1-3,.,.,TRBV7-2,TGTGCCAGCAGTTCCACGGTCGCCTCTGGAAACACCATATATTTT,CASSSTVASGNTIYF
TRBJ1-1,TRBD1,once,TRBV28,TGTGCCAGCAACCTTCGGACAGGGGGCGGGAACACTGAAGCTTTCTTT,CASNLRTGGGNTEAFF
TRBJ2-1,TRBD1,.,TRBV27,TGTGCCAGCAGTCCCCGGGACAGGGCCTCCTTAAACTACAATGAGCAGTTCTTC,CASSPRDRASLNYNEQFF
TRBJ1-1,.,.,TRBV28,TGTGCCAGCAGTTCTCCAATTTGGAACAGGGACCACACTGAAGCTTTCTTT,CASSSPIWNRDHTEAFF
TRBJ1-5,.,.,TRBV25-1,TGTGCCAGCAGTGAGGGGGGGGGAGGGACCCAGCATTTT,CASSEGGGGTQHF
TRBJ2-5,TRBD2,.,TRBV10-1,TGCGCCAGCAGTGAACTAGCGGGAGGGCCGGGAGAGACCCAGTACTTC,CASSELAGGPGETQYF
TRBJ2-7,TRBD1,.,TRBV4-1,TGCGCCAGCAGCCAATTGACAGGGGTCAACGAGCAGTACTTC,CASSQLTGVNEQYF
TRBJ2-7,.,.,TRBV5-4,TGTGCCAGCAGCTTTTATGGAGTAGAGCAGTACTTC,CASSFYGVEQYF